The entry below describes one TCR beta chain. The data derive from a study of blood T cell repertoires in COVID-19. About the research overall: Cohort 3 recovery required two negative PCRs, clearance, or symptom resolution. The origin of the acute and convalescent COVID-19 samples was the United States, Italy and Spain. The cDNA or gDNA used as material had been derived from T cells, B-cell-depleted T cells, or PBMCs.

Clones were read by immunoSEQ multiplex PCR, and TCRdb kept only the in-frame ones, dropping some. The table includes about 140,000 clones, approximately 80% detected once. Grouping used clinical history reported by participants in a survey and questionnaire. Sequenced material: PBMCs or T cells enriched from blood (not recorded which). The receptor was derived from a man in his fifties or sixties in a cohort exposed to, infected with or recovered from COVID-19 (not recorded which).

The CDR3, as DNA: TGTGCCAGCCGCTCGGGGGGGCCGGCCAATGAAAAACTGTTTTTT. Its protein product is CASRSGGPANEKLFF. The chain couples TRBV28 to TRBJ1-4; maybe TRBD1 (6 bases). Trimming removed 8 bases from V and 5 bases from J, with 18 bases in between. The germline CDR1 and CDR2 sequences are MDHEN and SYDVKM. CDR3 length: 15 residues.